This T cell receptor (beta chain) originates from a study of blood T cell repertoires in COVID-19. About the study: The United States, Italy and Spain provided the acute and convalescent COVID-19 samples.

Authors' data handling: Reference gene primer amplification yielded estimated nucleated cell counts. Data came from immunoSEQ multiplex PCR; TCRdb stores just in-frame clones and leaves some out. V and J calls and clone size follow that table, whereas D and trimming were derived from the DNA. The sample has fewer than 250,000 clones, about 88% seen once; the top ten hold around 0.97%. The CDR3 covers 15 residues. Germline CDR1 reads LGHNA; CDR2 reads YNFKEQ. V was shortened by 1 base and J by 5 bases, with 11 bases between the two germline ends. The sample was peripheral blood. This sequence originates from a man in his forties with acute or convalescent COVID-19. The J gene is TRBJ1-4, the V gene TRBV4-2; D is perhaps TRBD1 (6 bases). The CDR3 coding sequence is TGTGCCAGCAGCCAAGTCAGGGGTGGGAATGAAAAACTGTTTTTT. As protein: CASSQVRGGNEKLFF.